The rows below give T cell receptor beta chains drawn from one sample of a study of T cell responses to AZD1222 COVID-19 vaccine. TCRdb's copy holds only in-frame clones and misses some; the assay was immunoSEQ multiplex PCR. In the table there are 150,000 to 200,000 clones, approximately 90% of which are singletons. The material sequenced was peripheral blood, taken on day 0 of AZD1222 vaccination. The origin of the receptors is an adult in good health. Both conserved end residues are part of each CDR3. The D gene is left open where the match is weak. Size is stated for part of the rows, as once, few or many counts, or as a class when the clone is expanded.

d_gene: .; j_gene: TRBJ1-2; v_gene: TRBV27; abundance: .; CDR3nt: TGTGCCAGCAGTTTATCAGGGGGTTTCGGAGGCTACACCTTC; CDR3aa: CASSLSGGFGGYTF
d_gene: .; j_gene: TRBJ2-1; v_gene: TRBV28; abundance: once; CDR3nt: TGTGCCAGCAGTCCTATAGGGGGGCGGAATGAGCAGTTCTTC; CDR3aa: CASSPIGGRNEQFF
d_gene: TRBD2; j_gene: TRBJ2-1; v_gene: TRBV19; abundance: .; CDR3nt: TGTGCCAGTAGTACGGCGGGAGGGCCGTGGGGTGAGCAGTTCTTC; CDR3aa: CASSTAGGPWGEQFF
d_gene: TRBD2; j_gene: TRBJ2-1; v_gene: TRBV2; abundance: .; CDR3nt: TGTGCCAGCAGGAGGGAGGGACTCAATAGCGATGAGCAGTTCTTC; CDR3aa: CASRREGLNSDEQFF
d_gene: TRBD1; j_gene: TRBJ2-7; v_gene: TRBV2; abundance: .; CDR3nt: TGTGCCACCGTAACCCGGGGACAGGGATACGAGCAGTACTTC; CDR3aa: CATVTRGQGYEQYF
d_gene: .; j_gene: TRBJ1-6; v_gene: TRBV5-6; abundance: .; CDR3nt: TGTGCCAGCAGCTTGGCGGGGGTTAATTCACCCCTCCACTTT; CDR3aa: CASSLAGVNSPLHF
d_gene: TRBD1; j_gene: TRBJ2-7; v_gene: TRBV11-3; abundance: .; CDR3nt: TGTGCCAGCAGCTTAGTCCCCGGGACAGGGACAGCGCAGTACTTC; CDR3aa: CASSLVPGTGTAQYF
d_gene: TRBD1; j_gene: TRBJ2-3; v_gene: TRBV19; abundance: .; CDR3nt: TGTGCCAGTGAGGACAGGCGAAGCACAGATACGCAGTATTTT; CDR3aa: CASEDRRSTDTQYF
d_gene: TRBD2; j_gene: TRBJ2-3; v_gene: TRBV2; abundance: .; CDR3nt: TGTGCCAGCAATAGCGGGAGAGCGGATACGCAGTATTTT; CDR3aa: CASNSGRADTQYF
d_gene: TRBD2; j_gene: TRBJ2-2; v_gene: TRBV5-1; abundance: .; CDR3nt: TGCGCCAGCAGCCCGTCTGCCGGGGGGGGCACCGGGGAGCTGTTTTTT; CDR3aa: CASSPSAGGGTGELFF
d_gene: TRBD1; j_gene: TRBJ2-7; v_gene: TRBV19; abundance: .; CDR3nt: TGTGCCAGTAGTACCACAGGGGGTTCCTACGAGCAGTACTTC; CDR3aa: CASSTTGGSYEQYF
d_gene: .; j_gene: TRBJ2-2; v_gene: TRBV19; abundance: .; CDR3nt: TGTGCCAGTAGTATAGTATCTGGGACAACGAACACCGGGGAGCTGTTTTTT; CDR3aa: CASSIVSGTTNTGELFF
d_gene: TRBD2; j_gene: TRBJ2-5; v_gene: TRBV7-7; abundance: .; CDR3nt: TGTGCTAGCAGCTTCATAGCGGGAGTGGGAGAGACCCAGTACTTC; CDR3aa: CASSFIAGVGETQYF
d_gene: .; j_gene: TRBJ2-1; v_gene: TRBV24-1; abundance: few; CDR3nt: TGTGCCACCAGTGATTGGAGACTAGAGGGTGGCGATGAGCAGTTCTTC; CDR3aa: CATSDWRLEGGDEQFF
d_gene: TRBD1; j_gene: TRBJ2-7; v_gene: TRBV6-1; abundance: .; CDR3nt: TGTGCCAGCAGTGAATGGAACTCGGGCCGGGACAGGGGGCCCTACGAGCAGTACTTC; CDR3aa: CASSEWNSGRDRGPYEQYF
d_gene: .; j_gene: TRBJ2-2; v_gene: TRBV6-6; abundance: .; CDR3nt: TGTGCCAGCAATTTAGCGGGGGAGCTGTTTTTT; CDR3aa: CASNLAGELFF
d_gene: TRBD1; j_gene: TRBJ1-5; v_gene: TRBV28; abundance: .; CDR3nt: TGTGCCAGCAGTTTTTTGACAGGGGACAATCAGCCCCAGCATTTT; CDR3aa: CASSFLTGDNQPQHF
d_gene: TRBD2; j_gene: TRBJ2-5; v_gene: TRBV7-9; abundance: .; CDR3nt: TGTGCCAGCAGCTTTGCACGGACTAGCGCGAAAGAGACCCAGTACTTC; CDR3aa: CASSFARTSAKETQYF
d_gene: .; j_gene: TRBJ2-1; v_gene: TRBV20-1; abundance: .; CDR3nt: TGCAGTGCTACACACAATGAGCAGTTCTTC; CDR3aa: CSATHNEQFF
d_gene: .; j_gene: TRBJ1-1; v_gene: TRBV2; abundance: .; CDR3nt: TGTGCCAGCAGTGCCGGGGTTACAGGGTTCAGGAACACTGAAGCTTTCTTT; CDR3aa: CASSAGVTGFRNTEAFF
d_gene: .; j_gene: TRBJ2-1; v_gene: TRBV7-2; abundance: .; CDR3nt: TGTGCCAGCAGCTCCGGGACGGGGGTTTACAATGAGCAGTTCTTC; CDR3aa: CASSSGTGVYNEQFF
d_gene: .; j_gene: TRBJ2-7; v_gene: TRBV30; abundance: .; CDR3nt: TGTGCCTGGAGTGGGCAGACCTACGAGCAGTACTTC; CDR3aa: CAWSGQTYEQYF
d_gene: .; j_gene: TRBJ2-2; v_gene: TRBV10-1; abundance: .; CDR3nt: TGCGCCAGCAGTGAGAGGTGGGCGGCGAACACCGGGGAGCTGTTTTTT; CDR3aa: CASSERWAANTGELFF
d_gene: TRBD1; j_gene: TRBJ1-2; v_gene: TRBV5-1; abundance: .; CDR3nt: TGCGCCAGCAGCTTCGCGGGACAGGGGAAGGACTATGGCTACACCTTC; CDR3aa: CASSFAGQGKDYGYTF
d_gene: TRBD2; j_gene: TRBJ2-3; v_gene: TRBV19; abundance: .; CDR3nt: TGTGCCAGTAGCCGGGGGGGACTTCCTCTGACTTACACAGATACGCAGTATTTT; CDR3aa: CASSRGGLPLTYTDTQYF
d_gene: TRBD1; j_gene: TRBJ2-7; v_gene: TRBV11-2; abundance: .; CDR3nt: TGTGCCAGCAGCCCAGGACAGGGGGCCTACGAGCAGTACTTC; CDR3aa: CASSPGQGAYEQYF
d_gene: TRBD1; j_gene: TRBJ1-2; v_gene: TRBV7-2; abundance: .; CDR3nt: TGTGCCAGCAGCCCTAGAAGGGACAGGTTGAACTATGGCTACACCTTC; CDR3aa: CASSPRRDRLNYGYTF
d_gene: .; j_gene: TRBJ2-1; v_gene: TRBV24-1; abundance: .; CDR3nt: TGTGCCACCAGTGATTTGACAGCGAGTTCCTACAATGAGCAGTTCTTC; CDR3aa: CATSDLTASSYNEQFF
d_gene: TRBD2; j_gene: TRBJ2-7; v_gene: TRBV5-5; abundance: .; CDR3nt: TGTGCCAGCAGCTTGGACCTAGCGGCCCCCTACGAGCAGTACTTC; CDR3aa: CASSLDLAAPYEQYF
d_gene: TRBD1; j_gene: TRBJ1-2; v_gene: TRBV30; abundance: .; CDR3nt: TGTGCCTGGACCCCCCCCGGGGACAGCTATGGCTACACCTTC; CDR3aa: CAWTPPGDSYGYTF
d_gene: TRBD2; j_gene: TRBJ2-1; v_gene: TRBV28; abundance: .; CDR3nt: TGTGCCAGCAGTCCGACTAGCGGAGGATCCTACAATGAGCAGTTCTTC; CDR3aa: CASSPTSGGSYNEQFF
d_gene: TRBD1; j_gene: TRBJ1-5; v_gene: TRBV27; abundance: .; CDR3nt: TGTGCCAGCAGTTTCTCCCACGCGGAAGGGGGCGAAAATCAGCCCCAGCATTTT; CDR3aa: CASSFSHAEGGENQPQHF
d_gene: .; j_gene: TRBJ2-5; v_gene: TRBV5-1; abundance: once; CDR3nt: TGCGCCAGCAGCCTCGGGACGGGTGCCAGGGAGACCCAGTACTTC; CDR3aa: CASSLGTGARETQYF
d_gene: TRBD2; j_gene: TRBJ2-2; v_gene: TRBV9; abundance: .; CDR3nt: TGTGCCAGCAGCGTGGCGGGAGGAAAGGGCACCGGGGAGCTGTTTTTT; CDR3aa: CASSVAGGKGTGELFF
d_gene: .; j_gene: TRBJ2-1; v_gene: TRBV19; abundance: .; CDR3nt: TGTGCCAGTAGTATCTACAGCTCCTACAATGAGCAGTTCTTC; CDR3aa: CASSIYSSYNEQFF
d_gene: .; j_gene: TRBJ1-6; v_gene: TRBV7-6; abundance: .; CDR3nt: TGTGCCAGCAGCCTGGGGGGAGTTAATAATTCACCCCTCCACTTT; CDR3aa: CASSLGGVNNSPLHF
d_gene: TRBD1; j_gene: TRBJ1-1; v_gene: TRBV24-1; abundance: .; CDR3nt: TGTGCCACCAGTGATGGGGACAGGCCAGCTTTCTTT; CDR3aa: CATSDGDRPAFF
d_gene: .; j_gene: TRBJ1-4; v_gene: TRBV9; abundance: .; CDR3nt: TGTGCCAGCAGCGTAGCTGGACGCGATGAAAAACTGTTTTTT; CDR3aa: CASSVAGRDEKLFF
d_gene: .; j_gene: TRBJ1-2; v_gene: TRBV9; abundance: .; CDR3nt: TGTGCCAGCAGCGTAGACAGCCTCTATGGCTACACCTTC; CDR3aa: CASSVDSLYGYTF
d_gene: .; j_gene: TRBJ1-3; v_gene: TRBV6-5; abundance: .; CDR3nt: TGTGCCAGCAGTTACTCCGGTGGAAACACCATATATTTT; CDR3aa: CASSYSGGNTIYF
d_gene: .; j_gene: TRBJ1-2; v_gene: TRBV28; abundance: .; CDR3nt: TGTGCCAGCAGTAGCCGGGGCCGCCTTCTTTTCTACACCTTC; CDR3aa: CASSSRGRLLFYTF
d_gene: .; j_gene: TRBJ1-5; v_gene: TRBV19; abundance: once; CDR3nt: TGTGCCAGTACCCAACGGTCGTTAAATCAGCCCCAGCATTTT; CDR3aa: CASTQRSLNQPQHF
d_gene: .; j_gene: TRBJ2-7; v_gene: TRBV2; abundance: .; CDR3nt: TGTGCCAGCAGTGAAAAAGGGTTTCGGACAGTCCCCCACGAGCAGTACTTC; CDR3aa: CASSEKGFRTVPHEQYF
d_gene: TRBD1; j_gene: TRBJ1-4; v_gene: TRBV5-1; abundance: .; CDR3nt: TGCGCCAGCAGCCTGGGACAGGGTCTAACTAATGAAAAACTGTTTTTT; CDR3aa: CASSLGQGLTNEKLFF
d_gene: .; j_gene: TRBJ1-1; v_gene: TRBV27; abundance: .; CDR3nt: TGTGCCAGCAGCTCCCCTCTGGGGCTGGGCACTGAAGCTTTCTTT; CDR3aa: CASSSPLGLGTEAFF